Listed below are T cell receptor beta chains from one sample, sequenced in a study of blood T cell repertoires in COVID-19. The data were produced by immunoSEQ multiplex PCR, yet TCRdb's version contains in-frame clones alone and is incomplete. The table has more than 200,000 clones, around 80% seen once. The sequencing input was PBMCs or T cells enriched from blood (not recorded which). The origin of the receptors is a woman in her forties with acute COVID-19. Both conserved end residues are part of each CDR3. The order of the fields is CDR3 DNA, CDR3 protein, clone size, D gene, V gene, J gene. A D gene is named only where the DNA matches it firmly. Clone size is shown for a subset of rows, as once, few, many or a class of expanded clone.

DNA: TGTGCCAGCAGCGTACAGGGGTTCAATCAGCCCCAGCATTTT; CDR3: CASSVQGFNQPQHF; size: -; D: TRBD1; V: TRBV7-2; J: TRBJ1-5
DNA: TGTGCCACCAGCAGAGATTACAGGGTAGCCCATGGCTACACCTTC; CDR3: CATSRDYRVAHGYTF; size: -; D: -; V: TRBV15; J: TRBJ1-2
DNA: TGTGCCAGCACCAAGGCGGGACAGGCCAGAGATACGCAGTATTTT; CDR3: CASTKAGQARDTQYF; size: -; D: TRBD1; V: TRBV28; J: TRBJ2-3
DNA: TGTGCCGGGGGCCCTACGGGGTACGGGGATCAGCCCCAGCATTTT; CDR3: CAGGPTGYGDQPQHF; size: -; D: -; V: TRBV19; J: TRBJ1-5
DNA: TGTGCCAGCATGTTCGTCGGGTTCTATGGCTACACCTTC; CDR3: CASMFVGFYGYTF; size: -; D: -; V: TRBV28; J: TRBJ1-2
DNA: TGTGCCAGCAGCGTAGGCAGCCCCGATCAGGGTGGCTACACCTTC; CDR3: CASSVGSPDQGGYTF; size: -; D: -; V: TRBV9; J: TRBJ1-2
DNA: TGTGCCAGTAGTCCAAGGACAGGGATTGGGCAGCCCCAGCATTTT; CDR3: CASSPRTGIGQPQHF; size: -; D: TRBD1; V: TRBV19; J: TRBJ1-5
DNA: TGTGCCACCAGCAGAGTTCAGGGGGCACGAGAAAAACTGTTTTTT; CDR3: CATSRVQGAREKLFF; size: once; D: TRBD1; V: TRBV15; J: TRBJ1-4
DNA: TGTGCCAGCAGTCTACAGGGGGCACGATCCTATAATTCACCCCTCCACTTT; CDR3: CASSLQGARSYNSPLHF; size: few; D: TRBD1; V: TRBV5-6; J: TRBJ1-6
DNA: TGTGCCAGCAGTGGGAAGACAGGGTCCTACGAGCAGTACTTC; CDR3: CASSGKTGSYEQYF; size: -; D: TRBD1; V: TRBV2; J: TRBJ2-7
DNA: TGTGCCAGCAGCTTCGGGCAGGGGGAGGTTGAAGCTTTCTTT; CDR3: CASSFGQGEVEAFF; size: once; D: TRBD1; V: TRBV7-2; J: TRBJ1-1
DNA: TGTGCCAGCAGCGATAGACAGGGTCTTTCCAAAAACATTCAGTACTTC; CDR3: CASSDRQGLSKNIQYF; size: -; D: TRBD1; V: TRBV7-2; J: TRBJ2-4
DNA: TGTGCCAGCAGCCCGACAGGGTGGGAGCAAGAGACCCAGTACTTC; CDR3: CASSPTGWEQETQYF; size: once; D: TRBD1; V: TRBV5-6; J: TRBJ2-5
DNA: TGTGCCAGCCTAAGGTCTAGCGGTCATGAGCAGTTCTTC; CDR3: CASLRSSGHEQFF; size: -; D: TRBD2; V: TRBV28; J: TRBJ2-1
DNA: TGTGCCAGCAGCTTAAGCGGAATGAATGAGCAGTTCTTC; CDR3: CASSLSGMNEQFF; size: -; D: -; V: TRBV7-3; J: TRBJ2-1
DNA: TGCAGCGTCAACTATGGACAGGGGAATGGCGAGCAGTACTTC; CDR3: CSVNYGQGNGEQYF; size: -; D: TRBD1; V: TRBV29-1; J: TRBJ2-7
DNA: TGTGCCAGCAGCAGTAGGGGCCGACGAGATGTTTCACCCCTCCACTTT; CDR3: CASSSRGRRDVSPLHF; size: -; D: -; V: TRBV27; J: TRBJ1-6
DNA: TGTGCCAGCAGTGACCGGGACAGAGGAGGCTACACCTTC; CDR3: CASSDRDRGGYTF; size: -; D: TRBD1; V: TRBV6-1; J: TRBJ1-2
DNA: TGTGCCACCAGTGACAGCGGGACGAACACTGAAGCTTTCTTT; CDR3: CATSDSGTNTEAFF; size: -; D: -; V: TRBV24-1; J: TRBJ1-1
DNA: TGTGCCAGCAGTCCCTACCTGGGCCGGGGCTACAATGAGCAGTTCTTC; CDR3: CASSPYLGRGYNEQFF; size: -; D: -; V: TRBV6-2/TRBV6-3; J: TRBJ2-1
DNA: TGCGCCAGCAGCCAAGATGCGGCAGGGGTAGCTTTCTTT; CDR3: CASSQDAAGVAFF; size: -; D: -; V: TRBV4-3; J: TRBJ1-1
DNA: TGCGCCAGCAGCTTGATCCTCGGTGAGACCCAGTACTTC; CDR3: CASSLILGETQYF; size: -; D: -; V: TRBV5-1; J: TRBJ2-5
DNA: TGTGCCAGCAGCCTAGCCGGGGTCGGGAGCTATGGCTACACCTTC; CDR3: CASSLAGVGSYGYTF; size: -; D: -; V: TRBV11-2; J: TRBJ1-2
DNA: TGCGCCAGCAGCCAAGCGGAGGGCTCCTATAATTCACCCCTCCACTTT; CDR3: CASSQAEGSYNSPLHF; size: -; D: -; V: TRBV4-1; J: TRBJ1-6
DNA: TGTGCCAGCAGTTCGACAGTTAATTCACCCCTCCACTTT; CDR3: CASSSTVNSPLHF; size: -; D: -; V: TRBV2; J: TRBJ1-6
DNA: TGTGCCAGCAGCTCCTTATTAGTCGGGGAGACCCAGTACTTC; CDR3: CASSSLLVGETQYF; size: -; D: -; V: TRBV3-1/TRBV3-2; J: TRBJ2-5
DNA: TGTGCCAGCAGTTTCTTTTTGGGGGGGCAGAACGAGCAGTACTTC; CDR3: CASSFFLGGQNEQYF; size: -; D: -; V: TRBV27; J: TRBJ2-7
DNA: TGTGCCAGCTCCCAAGGCAGGGTCACCGGGGAGCTGTTTTTT; CDR3: CASSQGRVTGELFF; size: -; D: -; V: TRBV6-5; J: TRBJ2-2
DNA: TGTGCCAGCTCACCAACCGGGACTAGCGGCACAGATACGCAGTATTTT; CDR3: CASSPTGTSGTDTQYF; size: -; D: TRBD2; V: TRBV18; J: TRBJ2-3
DNA: TGCAGCGTTAAGGGCGGAGGGGAGGAAGGTTGGAGTAACACTGAAGCTTTCTTT; CDR3: CSVKGGGEEGWSNTEAFF; size: -; D: -; V: TRBV29-1; J: TRBJ1-1
DNA: TGTGCCAGCAGCTCCTATAAGGGGGCCAACGTCCTGACTTTC; CDR3: CASSSYKGANVLTF; size: -; D: -; V: TRBV6-5; J: TRBJ2-6
DNA: TGCGCCAGCAGAGTAGGGGGAAACACTGAAGCTTTCTTT; CDR3: CASRVGGNTEAFF; size: -; D: -; V: TRBV5-1; J: TRBJ1-1
DNA: TGTGCCAGCAGTTTGAGAATGAACACTGAAGCTTTCTTT; CDR3: CASSLRMNTEAFF; size: once; D: -; V: TRBV28; J: TRBJ1-1
DNA: TGCGCCAGCAGCTCCCTACCCTTAGCCCGGGGCACCGGGGAGCTGTTTTTT; CDR3: CASSSLPLARGTGELFF; size: -; D: -; V: TRBV5-1; J: TRBJ2-2
DNA: TGTGCCAGCAGCCAGAGCAGGGGGCTGGGTCTCAAAGGAAAACTGTTTTTT; CDR3: CASSQSRGLGLKGKLFF; size: -; D: TRBD1; V: TRBV7-9; J: TRBJ1-4
DNA: TGTGCCAGTAACCGGGGAGGGGTCTCTGGAAACACCATATATTTT; CDR3: CASNRGGVSGNTIYF; size: few; D: -; V: TRBV19; J: TRBJ1-3
DNA: TGTGCCAGCAGTTACCGGACAGGGGACCAGCCCCAGCATTTT; CDR3: CASSYRTGDQPQHF; size: few; D: TRBD1; V: TRBV6-5; J: TRBJ1-5
DNA: TGTGCCAGCAGTGGGGAAGGGGACAGGGGGCTCAATGAGCAGTTCTTC; CDR3: CASSGEGDRGLNEQFF; size: -; D: TRBD1; V: TRBV9; J: TRBJ2-1
DNA: TGTGCCAGCAGTTTCCACCAATGGTCCCAACTCACCCAACTCCAATCTCTCTCTGGAAACACCATATATTTT; CDR3: CASSFHQWSQLTQLQSLSGNTIYF; size: -; D: -; V: TRBV28; J: TRBJ1-3
DNA: TGTGCCAGCAGCTTTAGACAGCTAATAGCGGGCGGAATCTACAATGAGCAGTTCTTC; CDR3: CASSFRQLIAGGIYNEQFF; size: -; D: TRBD2; V: TRBV5-6; J: TRBJ2-1
DNA: TGTGCCACCAGTGATGGACCCTGGGGAGCCCTCCACTTT; CDR3: CATSDGPWGALHF; size: -; D: -; V: TRBV24-1; J: TRBJ1-6
DNA: TGTGCCTGGCGGGTCTTGAGCTCCTACGAGCAGTACTTC; CDR3: CAWRVLSSYEQYF; size: -; D: -; V: TRBV30; J: TRBJ2-7
DNA: TGCGCCAGCAGCTCATCATTGGGGGGCTCCTACGAGCAGTACTTC; CDR3: CASSSSLGGSYEQYF; size: -; D: -; V: TRBV5-1; J: TRBJ2-7
DNA: TGCGCCAGCAGCCAAGATCCGGGGGGCCAAGAAAAACTGTTTTTT; CDR3: CASSQDPGGQEKLFF; size: few; D: -; V: TRBV4-3; J: TRBJ1-4
DNA: TGTGCCAGCAGCGCAGGGACTTCTGGGGCCAACGTCCTGACTTTC; CDR3: CASSAGTSGANVLTF; size: -; D: -; V: TRBV11-2; J: TRBJ2-6
DNA: TGTGCTTATACTAGCGGACGCTCCTACGAGCAGTACTTC; CDR3: CAYTSGRSYEQYF; size: once; D: TRBD2; V: TRBV5-4; J: TRBJ2-7
DNA: TGTGCCAGCAGCGCCTACAGGAGCAACGAGCAGTACTTC; CDR3: CASSAYRSNEQYF; size: -; D: -; V: TRBV5-6; J: TRBJ2-7
DNA: TGTGCCAGCAGCTCCCGCCAGGGAACAGCTTACAATGAGCAGTTCTTC; CDR3: CASSSRQGTAYNEQFF; size: -; D: -; V: TRBV11-3; J: TRBJ2-1
DNA: TGTGCCAGCAGCTTCGGACTAGCGGGAGGAAGCGACGAGCAGTACTTC; CDR3: CASSFGLAGGSDEQYF; size: -; D: TRBD2; V: TRBV5-4; J: TRBJ2-7
DNA: TGTGCCAGCAGCTGGAGACTAGCGGGGGGGCGGTCGGATACGCAGTATTTT; CDR3: CASSWRLAGGRSDTQYF; size: -; D: TRBD2; V: TRBV11-2; J: TRBJ2-3
DNA: TGTGCCAGCAGCTTAGTAACAGGGGCCGGGAACACTGAAGCTTTCTTT; CDR3: CASSLVTGAGNTEAFF; size: -; D: TRBD1; V: TRBV7-8; J: TRBJ1-1
DNA: TGTGCCAGCAGCCCCGTTGATGCGGGGGCTAACAGTGAGCAGTTCTTC; CDR3: CASSPVDAGANSEQFF; size: once; D: -; V: TRBV7-3; J: TRBJ2-1
DNA: TGTGCCAGCAGCTTAACCACTAGCCAAGGCAATGAGCAGTTCTTC; CDR3: CASSLTTSQGNEQFF; size: few; D: -; V: TRBV11-2; J: TRBJ2-1